Many counts were recorded for the clone carrying this TCR beta chain. Antigen specificity is unknown. This sample was taken from a study of Graves' ophthalmopathy and Graves' hyperthyroidism. Study-level findings and limits: The model's ophthalmopathy progression predictions had approximately 69% sensitivity and 72.22% specificity. Blood also harbored most expanded thyroid clonotypes above 0.001 frequency.

Deletions cut 2 bases from V and 3 bases from J, with 13 bases between. Germline V gives CDR1 MNHEY, CDR2 SVGAGI. The CDR3 sequence is 15 residues long. The diagnosis was founded upon clinical symptoms, serum thyroxine, TRAb, thyroid ultrasound and orbital computed tomography. PBMCs originated in roughly 10 ml of fresh peripheral blood. RNA transcripts were the source from which TCR beta CDR3 regions were amplified. HTBI-primed RT-PCR formed the first round, and a multiplex PCR formed the second. TCRdb independently ran MiXCR on the multiplex PCR reads; one entry per CDR3 protein. The sample yields over 450,000 distinct CDR3 sequences, roughly an eighth seen once.

This chain uses TRBV6-5 with TRBJ1-1; D gene ambiguous. The sequencing input was blood. This receptor was obtained from a woman aged 30 to 39 with Graves' ophthalmopathy. The CDR3 region has the DNA TGTGCCAGCAGTTACGGGCGGGGATCGGACACTGAAGCTTTCTTT. This codes for CASSYGRGSDTEAFF.